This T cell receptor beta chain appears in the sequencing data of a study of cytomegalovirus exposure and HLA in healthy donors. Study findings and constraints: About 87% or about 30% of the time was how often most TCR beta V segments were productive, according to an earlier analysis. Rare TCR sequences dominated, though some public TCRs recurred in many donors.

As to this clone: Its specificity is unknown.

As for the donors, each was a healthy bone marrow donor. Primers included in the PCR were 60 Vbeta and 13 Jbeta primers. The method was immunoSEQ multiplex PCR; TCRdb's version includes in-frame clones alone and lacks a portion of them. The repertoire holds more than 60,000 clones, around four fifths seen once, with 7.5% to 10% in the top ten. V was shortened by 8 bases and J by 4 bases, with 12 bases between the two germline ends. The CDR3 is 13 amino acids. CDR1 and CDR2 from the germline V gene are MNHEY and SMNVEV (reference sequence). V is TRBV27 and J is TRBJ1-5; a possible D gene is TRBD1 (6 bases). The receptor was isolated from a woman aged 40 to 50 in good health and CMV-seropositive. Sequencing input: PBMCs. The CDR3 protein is CASSDTGNQPQHF. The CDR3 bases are TGTGCCAGCTCCGATACAGGGAATCAGCCCCAGCATTTT.